The present entry profiles one T cell receptor (beta chain) with its context. This sample was included in a study of control samples from healthy donors and cancer patients. Libraries were prepared by immunoSEQ multiplex PCR; TCRdb keeps only in-frame clonotypes and omits some of them. Of tens of thousands of clones listed, about 95% are singletons. V shed 0 bases and J 3 bases; nucleotides not matched to a gene: 0. Germline V gives CDR1 SGHTS, CDR2 YDEGEE. The CDR3 has 16 residues. This TCR was sampled from a man aged 30 to 45 in good health. The rearrangement links TRBV5-8 to TRBJ2-3, with 14 bases fitting TRBD2. Sample: blood. The CDR3 region has the DNA TGTGCCAGCAGCTTGGGACTAGCGGGGGGGACAGATACGCAGTATTTT. Translated, it gives CASSLGLAGGTDTQYF.